This T cell receptor (beta chain) came from a study of monozygotic twins with inflammatory bowel disease (dated by TCRdb to about 2019). About the full investigation: The complete study included roughly 30 monozygotic twin pairs: 19 IBD-discordant Danish pairs and nine German pairs, of which four were IBD-concordant and five were IBD-discordant. Each individual had, on average, about 151 000 unique TCRalpha sequences and 181 000 unique TCRbeta sequences available for analysis. The search for disease-associated traits relied mainly on comparing IBD patients with their genetically identical healthy co-twins within discordant pairs. The full study reports these points: Because patients received different immunosuppressive treatments, the repertoires may have picked up extra background noise and variability between individuals. IBD patients shared fewer clonotypes with other individuals than healthy twins did, most markedly in patients showing signs of disease activity. The analysis was unable to tell different T cell subtypes apart. Repertoire similarity did not differ between concordant and discordant twins, possibly due to limited statistical power. The results gave no support for a single strong signal or clonotype linked to IBD. TCRbeta repertoire diversity, by inverse Simpson index, was decreased in IBD patients compared with their healthy co-twins.

From each donor, a roughly 2.5 ml peripheral blood sample was collected into PAXgene tubes and stored at -80 degrees C. Without T cell sorting, total RNA was isolated from whole blood using the PAXgene blood miRNA kit on an automated QIAcube. Peripheral blood from monozygotic twin pairs, either concordant or discordant for inflammatory bowel disease, underwent deep TCRalpha and TCRbeta repertoire profiling that used unique molecular barcoding. Smoking habits were recorded for all twin pairs, with individuals classified as current, former or never smokers. The CDR3, cysteine through phenylalanine, is 15 amino acids long. The DNA is unrecorded. CDR1 SGHRS and CDR2 YFSETQ were looked up in the germline V gene. Libraries were made using 5' RACE. Each TCR library was prepared from about 3.5 ug of total RNA. For each sample, cDNA was synthesized in eight separate reactions using SMARTScribe reverse transcriptase. Unique molecular identifiers containing a 6-nucleotide sample barcode were introduced through template switching during cDNA synthesis. TCRalpha and TCRbeta cDNA was amplified in two nested PCRs of about 17 and 10 cycles, and bead purification was carried out after each PCR. Before amplification, cDNA was treated with uracil DNA-glycosylase and purified using the QIAquick PCR purification kit. The second PCR added Illumina TruSeq-compatible adapters along with sample-specific barcodes. TapeStation and Qubit were used to check library quality and concentration, and 5 ng of each library went into the pool. Sequencing of pooled libraries was carried out on an Illumina HiSeq2500 single-index Rapid Run using 2 x 100 bp reads and custom sequencing primers. For the original study's pipeline: MiGEC version 1.2.6 was used for UMI-based consensus assembly to correct PCR and sequencing errors. V(D)J alignment, clonotype assembly and CDR3 extraction were performed with MiXCR version 2.1.1. To normalise gene usage, clonotype sharing and MAIT/NKT TCR abundance, the analysis used the top 1000, 10 000 and 20 000 clonotypes per sample. After downsampling to 27 000 UMIs, diversity was calculated as the inverse Simpson index using the vegan R package. Paired Mann-Whitney U tests were applied to discordant twin pairs, and Benjamini-Hochberg correction was used for multiple testing. Following TCRdb reprocessing, every CDR3 protein sequence forms one entry, and DNA is not provided. It is TCRdb's table, rather than the study itself, that gives the V and J calls and clone size. The sample table on file contains approximately 110,000 distinct CDR3 sequences. The leading ten clones occupy around 12% of the sample.

About this clonotype itself: Its antigen remains undetermined.

The TCR was taken from a human donor with ulcerative colitis or Crohn's disease, or a healthy co-twin of an affected twin (not recorded which). The specimen was blood. The chain is made from TRBV5-1 and TRBJ2-1; TCRdb gives TRBD2 as the D gene, but with no DNA this cannot be confirmed. The CDR3 loop reads CASSYSGTGYNEQFF.